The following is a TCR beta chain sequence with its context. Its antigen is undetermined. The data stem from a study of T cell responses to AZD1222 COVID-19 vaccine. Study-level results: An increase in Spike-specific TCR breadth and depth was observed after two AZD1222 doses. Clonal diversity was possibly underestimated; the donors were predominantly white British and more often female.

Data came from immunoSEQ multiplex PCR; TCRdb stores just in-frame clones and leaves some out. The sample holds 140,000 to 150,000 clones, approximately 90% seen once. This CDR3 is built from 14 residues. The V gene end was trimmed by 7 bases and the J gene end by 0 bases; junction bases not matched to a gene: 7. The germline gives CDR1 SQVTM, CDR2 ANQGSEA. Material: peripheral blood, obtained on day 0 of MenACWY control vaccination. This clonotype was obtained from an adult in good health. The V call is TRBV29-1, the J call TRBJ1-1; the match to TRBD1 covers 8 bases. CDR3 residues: CSGVGQALNTEAFF. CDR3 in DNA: TGCAGCGGGGTGGGACAGGCCCTGAACACTGAAGCTTTCTTT.